The present entry profiles one T cell receptor (beta chain) with its context. Once RNA had been extracted, it was reverse transcribed into cDNA to act as the sequencing template. Sequencing used immunoSEQ multiplex PCR; TCRdb keeps in-frame clones, though not all of them. Of about 190,000 clones detected, 60% appear once; the ten largest clones hold about 0.65%. This CDR3 contains 13 residues. CDR1 and CDR2 from the germline V gene are SQVTM and ANQGSEA. Trimming cost V 4 bases and J 3 bases, with 13 bases left between them. The data were obtained in a study of CD8+ T cells in alopecia areata. Treatment specified: oral pan-JAK inhibitor, 5-10 mg twice daily. Lesional scalp punch biopsies and peripheral blood were collected from alopecia areata patients.

This clonotype was sampled from a human donor with alopecia areata. Sequencing was performed on CD4+ T cells sorted from blood, taken at week 4, from a patient treated with tofacitinib. The V gene is TRBV29-1, the J gene TRBJ2-7; weak D call: TRBD2 (5 bases). CDR3 DNA sequence: TGCAGCGTTGTCTTGGACTCCATCTACGAGCAGTACTTC. It codes for CSVVLDSIYEQYF.